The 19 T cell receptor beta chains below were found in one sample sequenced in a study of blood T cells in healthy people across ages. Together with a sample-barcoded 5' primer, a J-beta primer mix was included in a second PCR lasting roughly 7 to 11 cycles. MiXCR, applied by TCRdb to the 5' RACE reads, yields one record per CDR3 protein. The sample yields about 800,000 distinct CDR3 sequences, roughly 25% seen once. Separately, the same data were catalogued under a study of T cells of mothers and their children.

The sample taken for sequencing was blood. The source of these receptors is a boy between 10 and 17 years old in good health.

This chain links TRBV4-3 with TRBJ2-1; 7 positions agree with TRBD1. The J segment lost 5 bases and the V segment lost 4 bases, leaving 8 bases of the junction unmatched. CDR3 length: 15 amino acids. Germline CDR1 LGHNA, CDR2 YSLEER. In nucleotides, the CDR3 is TGCGCCAGCAGCCGAGAAGACAGGGCGGACAATGAGCAGTTCTTC. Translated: CASSREDRADNEQFF.

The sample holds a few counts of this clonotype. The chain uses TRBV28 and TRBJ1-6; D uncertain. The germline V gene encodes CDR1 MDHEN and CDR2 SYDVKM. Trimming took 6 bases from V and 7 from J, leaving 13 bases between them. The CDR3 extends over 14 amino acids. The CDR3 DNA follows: TGTGCCAGCAGGACACGAATTAAAAATTCACCCCTCCACTTT. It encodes CASRTRIKNSPLHF.

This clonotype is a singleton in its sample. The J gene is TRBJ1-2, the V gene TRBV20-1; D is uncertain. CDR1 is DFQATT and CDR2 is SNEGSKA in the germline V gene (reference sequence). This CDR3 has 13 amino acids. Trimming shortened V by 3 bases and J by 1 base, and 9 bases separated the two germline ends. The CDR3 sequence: CSAREGHNYGYTF. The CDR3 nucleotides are TGCAGTGCTAGGGAGGGCCATAACTATGGCTACACCTTC.

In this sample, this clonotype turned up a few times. CDR3 nucleotide sequence: TGTGCCAGCAGCCTAAACACAGGGGGGAGGCAGCCCCAGCATTTT. It encodes CASSLNTGGRQPQHF. This chain connects TRBV12-3 or TRBV12-4 to TRBJ1-5; 8 nucleotides align to TRBD1. There are 15 residues in the CDR3. Unmatched junction bases numbered 11, after V lost 6 bases and J lost 7 bases.

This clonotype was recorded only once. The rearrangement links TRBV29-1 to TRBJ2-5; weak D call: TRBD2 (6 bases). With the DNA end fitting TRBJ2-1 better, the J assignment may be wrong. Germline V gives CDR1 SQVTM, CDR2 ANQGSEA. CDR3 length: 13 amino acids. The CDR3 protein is CSVSLSGGSEQFF. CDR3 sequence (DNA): TGCAGCGTCTCACTTTCCGGGGGAAGTGAGCAGTTCTTC.

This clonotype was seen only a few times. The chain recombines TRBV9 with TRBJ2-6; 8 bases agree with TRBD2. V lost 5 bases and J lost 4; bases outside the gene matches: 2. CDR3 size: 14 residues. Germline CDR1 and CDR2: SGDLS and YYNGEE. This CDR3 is CASRAGAGANVLTF. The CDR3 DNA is TGTGCCAGCAGAGCGGGGGCCGGGGCCAACGTCCTGACTTTC.

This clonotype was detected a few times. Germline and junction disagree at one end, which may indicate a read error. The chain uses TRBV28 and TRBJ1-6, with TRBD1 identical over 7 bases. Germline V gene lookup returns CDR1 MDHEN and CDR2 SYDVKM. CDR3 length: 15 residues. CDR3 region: CASSRVDRDNSPPYF. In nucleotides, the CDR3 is TGTGCCAGCAGTCGAGTCGACAGGGACAATTCACCCCCCTACTTT.

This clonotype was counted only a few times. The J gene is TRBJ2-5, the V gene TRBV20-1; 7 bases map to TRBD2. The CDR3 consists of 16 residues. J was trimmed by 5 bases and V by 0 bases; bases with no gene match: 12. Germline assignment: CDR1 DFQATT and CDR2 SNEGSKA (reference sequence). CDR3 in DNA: TGCAGTGCTAGAGATTTCAACAGCGGGGATCAGGAGACCCAGTACTTC. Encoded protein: CSARDFNSGDQETQYF.

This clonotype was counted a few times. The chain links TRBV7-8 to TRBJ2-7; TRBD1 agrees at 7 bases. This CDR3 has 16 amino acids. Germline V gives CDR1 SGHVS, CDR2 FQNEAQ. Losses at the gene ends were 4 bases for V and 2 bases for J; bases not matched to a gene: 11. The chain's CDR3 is CASSSDRERKTYEQYF. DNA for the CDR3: TGTGCCAGCAGCTCTGACAGGGAGCGGAAGACCTACGAGCAGTACTTC.

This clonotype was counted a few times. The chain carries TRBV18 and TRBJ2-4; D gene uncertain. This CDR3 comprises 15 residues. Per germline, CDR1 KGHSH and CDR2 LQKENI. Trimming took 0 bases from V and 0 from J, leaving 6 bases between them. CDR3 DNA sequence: TGTGCCAGCTCACCACCTGTGAGAGCCAAAAACATTCAGTACTTC. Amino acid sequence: CASSPPVRAKNIQYF.

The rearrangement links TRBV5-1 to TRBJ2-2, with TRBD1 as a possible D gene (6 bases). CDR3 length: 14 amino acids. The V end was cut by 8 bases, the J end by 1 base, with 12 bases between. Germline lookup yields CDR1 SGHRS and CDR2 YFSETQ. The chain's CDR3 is CASWTEMNTGELFF. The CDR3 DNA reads TGCGCCAGTTGGACAGAGATGAACACCGGGGAGCTGTTTTTT.

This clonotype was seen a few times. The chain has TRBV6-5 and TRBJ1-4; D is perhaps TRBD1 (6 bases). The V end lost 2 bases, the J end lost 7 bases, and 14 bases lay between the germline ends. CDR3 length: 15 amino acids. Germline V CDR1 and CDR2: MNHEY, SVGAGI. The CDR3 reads CASSYQSQGGEKLFF. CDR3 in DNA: TGTGCCAGCAGTTACCAGTCACAGGGTGGTGAAAAACTGTTTTTT.

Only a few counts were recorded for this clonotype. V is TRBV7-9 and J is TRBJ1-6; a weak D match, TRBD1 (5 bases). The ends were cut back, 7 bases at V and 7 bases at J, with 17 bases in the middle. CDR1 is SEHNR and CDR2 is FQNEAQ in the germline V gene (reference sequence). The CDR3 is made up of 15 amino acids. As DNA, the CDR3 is TGTGCCAGCAACGCCTGGGACCCGGGGAATTCACCCCTCCACTTT. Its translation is CASNAWDPGNSPLHF.

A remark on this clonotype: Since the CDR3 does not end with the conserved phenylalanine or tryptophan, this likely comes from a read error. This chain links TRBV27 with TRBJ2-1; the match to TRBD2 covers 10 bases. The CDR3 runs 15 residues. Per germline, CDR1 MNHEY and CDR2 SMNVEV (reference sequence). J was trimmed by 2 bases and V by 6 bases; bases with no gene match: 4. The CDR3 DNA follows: TGTGCCAGCAGGGTGGGGACTAGCGCCTACAATGAGCAGTTCCTC. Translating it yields CASRVGTSAYNEQFL.

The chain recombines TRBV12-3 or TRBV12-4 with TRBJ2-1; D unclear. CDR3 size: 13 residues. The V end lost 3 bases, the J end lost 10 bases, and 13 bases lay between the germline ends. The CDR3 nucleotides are TGTGCCAGCAGTTTTTCGCAGAACGGGGAGCAGTTCTTC. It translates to CASSFSQNGEQFF.

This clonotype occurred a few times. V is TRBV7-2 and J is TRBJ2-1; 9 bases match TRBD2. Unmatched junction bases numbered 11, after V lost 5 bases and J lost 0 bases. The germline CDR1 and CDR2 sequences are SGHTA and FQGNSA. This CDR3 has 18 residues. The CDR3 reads CASSTVAASGTSYNEQFF. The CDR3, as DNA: TGTGCCAGCAGCACCGTAGCGGCTAGCGGGACCTCCTACAATGAGCAGTTCTTC.

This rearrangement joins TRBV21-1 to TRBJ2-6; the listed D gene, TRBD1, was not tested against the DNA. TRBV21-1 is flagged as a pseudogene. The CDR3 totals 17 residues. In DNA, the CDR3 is TGTGCCAGCAGCCGAAGGGACAGGGGGCGGGGGGCCAACGTCCTGACTTTC. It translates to CASSRRDRGRGANVLTF.

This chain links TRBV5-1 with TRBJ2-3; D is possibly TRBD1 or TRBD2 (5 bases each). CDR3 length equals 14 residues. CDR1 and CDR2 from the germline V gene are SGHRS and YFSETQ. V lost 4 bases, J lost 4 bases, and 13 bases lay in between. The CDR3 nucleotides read TGCGCCAGCAGCGGGTTAAGGGACGCAGATACGCAGTATTTT. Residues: CASSGLRDADTQYF.

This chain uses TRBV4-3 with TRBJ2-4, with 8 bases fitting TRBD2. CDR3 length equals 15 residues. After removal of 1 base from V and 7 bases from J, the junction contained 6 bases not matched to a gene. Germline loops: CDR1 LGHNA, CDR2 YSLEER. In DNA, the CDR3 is TGCGCCAGCAGCCAAGCACGGGGGGGACCCAACATTCAGTACTTC. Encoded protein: CASSQARGGPNIQYF.